The present TCR beta chain was sequenced within a study of early T cells in non-severe SARS-CoV-2 infection (dated by TCRdb to about 2021). In the study overall: Because TCR sequencing relied on bulk RNA taken from unsorted whole blood, pairing of alpha and beta chains was not possible. Summary of the overall study and its limitations: VDJdb matching was skewed toward anti-spike CD8 responses and likely underestimated virus-specific expansions by missing private and CD4 specificities.

The CDR3 runs 14 residues from the cysteine to the phenylalanine. Solely the CDR3 DNA is kept, with 42 bases framed from the first base. The germline V gene (reference sequence) yields SEHNR for CDR1 and FQNEAQ for CDR2. Trimming at the junction amounts to 1 base on V and 8 bases on J, and the germline ends lie 14 bases apart. The protocol used for the library was 5' RACE. Data came from a NextSeq 500. In the TCR library protocol, unique molecular identifiers were attached to individual cDNA molecules to correct for PCR bias and sequencing error. Both TCR alpha and beta chains were sequenced, and tight co-correlation was observed between alpha and beta sequence abundances in each sample. Per the authors' processing: Decombinator V4 was used to annotate TCR sequences for V gene, J gene and CDR3. TCRs were defined as expanded if a significant change between any two time points was detected under a Poisson model with p below 0.0001. TCR abundances were normalised to the total number of TCRs sequenced per sample and expressed as counts per million. TRAV1-2 paired with TRAJ12, TRAJ20 or TRAJ33 defined MAIT TCRs, while TRAV10 paired with TRAJ18 defined iNKT TCRs. VDJdb, accessed 1 November 2021, was searched for CMV, EBV and SARS-CoV-2 annotated TCRs, excluding TCRs annotated for multiple antigens. The public sequencing data were trimmed at Q25 with fastp and processed into clonotypes with MiXCR by TCRdb, which kept only in-frame beta chains. When rows share a CDR3 protein, they turn into one entry using the most common DNA and genes. Clone size and V and J calls follow TCRdb, not the original study. The sample table shows 75,000 to 80,000 distinct CDR3 sequences, and about 11% are seen once. The leading ten clones occupy approximately 12% of the sample.

This clonotype was found many times. Its antigen is still unknown. The sample holds no much larger clone one base away, and base qualities are not on file. A case-control design nested within a healthcare worker cohort in London, UK, was used, with weekly nasopharyngeal swab PCR tests and blood sampling performed. Between 23 and 31 March 2020, the week of the UK lockdown, healthcare workers were enrolled and then followed up weekly for as long as 16 weeks. The receptor's source is an adult who was a healthcare worker with PCR-confirmed SARS-CoV-2 infection or an uninfected control (not recorded which). This receptor chain uses TRBV7-9 and TRBJ1-2, with no D gene named confidently. The sample here was whole blood, taken at baseline. The sequence in DNA is TGTGCCAGCAGCTTAGGAGCCTCGGGGAACGGCTACACCTTC. It translates as CASSLGASGNGYTF. Reference TRBV7-9 and TRBJ1-2 proteins supply the regions before and after the CDR3; the full variable domain is: DTGVSQNPRHKITKRGQNVTFRCDPISEHNRLYWYRQTLGQGPEFLTYFQNEAQLEKSRLLSDRFSAERPKGSFSTLEIQRTEQGDSAMYLCASSLGASGNGYTFGSGTRLTVV.